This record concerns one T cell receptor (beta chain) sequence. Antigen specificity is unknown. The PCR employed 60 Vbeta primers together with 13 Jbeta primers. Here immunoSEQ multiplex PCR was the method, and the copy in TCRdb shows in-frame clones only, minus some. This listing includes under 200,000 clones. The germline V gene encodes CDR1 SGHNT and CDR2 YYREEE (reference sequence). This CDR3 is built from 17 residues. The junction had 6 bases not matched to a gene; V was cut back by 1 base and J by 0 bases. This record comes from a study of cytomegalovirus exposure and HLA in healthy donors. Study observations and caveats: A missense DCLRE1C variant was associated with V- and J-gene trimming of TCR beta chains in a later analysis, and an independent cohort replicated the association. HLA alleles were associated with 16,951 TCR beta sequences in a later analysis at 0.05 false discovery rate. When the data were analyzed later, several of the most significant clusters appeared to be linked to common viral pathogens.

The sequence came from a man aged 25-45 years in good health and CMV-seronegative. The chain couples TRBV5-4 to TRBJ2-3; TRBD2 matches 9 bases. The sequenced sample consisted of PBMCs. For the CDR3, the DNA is TGTGCCAGCAGCTTGAGGCTAGCGGGATTAAGCACAGATACGCAGTATTTT. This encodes CASSLRLAGLSTDTQYF.